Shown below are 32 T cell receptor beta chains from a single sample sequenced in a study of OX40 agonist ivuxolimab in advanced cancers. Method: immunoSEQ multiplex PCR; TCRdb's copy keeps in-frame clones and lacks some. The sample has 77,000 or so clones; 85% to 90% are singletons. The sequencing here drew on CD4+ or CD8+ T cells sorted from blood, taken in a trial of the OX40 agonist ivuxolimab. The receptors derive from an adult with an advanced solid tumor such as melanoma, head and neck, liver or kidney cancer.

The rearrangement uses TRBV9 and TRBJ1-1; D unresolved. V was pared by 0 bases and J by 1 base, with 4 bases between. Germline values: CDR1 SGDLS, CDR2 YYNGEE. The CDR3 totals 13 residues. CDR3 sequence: CASSVDTNTEAFF. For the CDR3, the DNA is TGTGCCAGCAGCGTAGACACGAACACTGAAGCTTTCTTT.

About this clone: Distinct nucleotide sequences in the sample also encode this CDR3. The CDR3 DNA reads TGTGCCAGCTCACCAGGGCTGCAAGAGACCCAGTACTTC. Amino acid sequence: CASSPGLQETQYF. The chain joins TRBV18 to TRBJ2-5; D call uncertain. Germline assignment: CDR1 KGHSH and CDR2 LQKENI. V shed 2 bases and J shed 2 bases, with 6 bases lying between them. There are 13 residues in the CDR3.

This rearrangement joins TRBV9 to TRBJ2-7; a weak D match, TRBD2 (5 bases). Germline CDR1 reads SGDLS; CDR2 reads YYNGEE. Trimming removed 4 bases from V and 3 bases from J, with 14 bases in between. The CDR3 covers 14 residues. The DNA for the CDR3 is TGTGCCAGCAGCCCTACTAGTAAGGTCTACGAGCAGTACTTC. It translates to CASSPTSKVYEQYF.

CDR3 sequence: CASSVTSGGAYDTQYF. As DNA, the CDR3 is TGTGCCAGCAGCGTCACTAGCGGGGGGGCCTACGATACGCAGTATTTT. The chain couples TRBV11-2 to TRBJ2-3; TRBD2 aligns across 13 bases. J was trimmed by 6 bases and V by 5 bases; bases with no gene match: 8. Germline V gene lookup returns CDR1 SGHAT and CDR2 FQNNGV. CDR3 length: 16 amino acids.

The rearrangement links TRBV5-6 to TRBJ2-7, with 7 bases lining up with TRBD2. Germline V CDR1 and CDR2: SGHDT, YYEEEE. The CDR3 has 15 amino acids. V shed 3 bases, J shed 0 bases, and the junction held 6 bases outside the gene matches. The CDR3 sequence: CASSSLGGSSYEQYF. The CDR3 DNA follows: TGTGCCAGCAGCTCCTTGGGGGGGAGCTCCTACGAGCAGTACTTC.

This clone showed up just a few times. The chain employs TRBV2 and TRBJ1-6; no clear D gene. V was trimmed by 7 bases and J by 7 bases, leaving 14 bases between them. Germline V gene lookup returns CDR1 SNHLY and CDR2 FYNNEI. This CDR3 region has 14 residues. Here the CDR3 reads CASTQLLRNSPLHF. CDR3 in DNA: TGTGCCAGCACTCAACTATTGAGAAATTCACCCCTCCACTTT.

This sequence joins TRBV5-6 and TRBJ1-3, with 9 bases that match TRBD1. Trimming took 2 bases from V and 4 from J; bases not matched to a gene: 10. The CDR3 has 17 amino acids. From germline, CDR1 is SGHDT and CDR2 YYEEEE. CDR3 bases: TGTGCCAGCAGCTTACTTACAGGGGGCATGCCAGGAAACACCATATATTTT. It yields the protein CASSLLTGGMPGNTIYF.

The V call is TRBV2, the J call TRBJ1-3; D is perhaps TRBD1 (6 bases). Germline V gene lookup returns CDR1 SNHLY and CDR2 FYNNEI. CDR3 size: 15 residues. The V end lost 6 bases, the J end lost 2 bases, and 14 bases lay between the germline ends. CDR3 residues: CASRPTGIPGNTIYF. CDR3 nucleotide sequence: TGTGCCAGCAGGCCCACAGGGATCCCTGGAAACACCATATATTTT.

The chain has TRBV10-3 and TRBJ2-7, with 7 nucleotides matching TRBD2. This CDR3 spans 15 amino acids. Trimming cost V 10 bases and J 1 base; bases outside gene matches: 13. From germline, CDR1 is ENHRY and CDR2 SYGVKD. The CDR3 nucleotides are TGTGCCAGCAGGTCGGGCGGGAGTGGATCCTACGAGCAGTACTTC. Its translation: CASRSGGSGSYEQYF.

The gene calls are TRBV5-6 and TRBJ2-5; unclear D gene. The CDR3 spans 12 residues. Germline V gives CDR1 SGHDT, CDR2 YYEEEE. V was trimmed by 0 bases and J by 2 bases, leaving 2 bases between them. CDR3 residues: CASSLAQETQYF. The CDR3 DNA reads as TGTGCCAGCAGCTTGGCACAAGAGACCCAGTACTTC.

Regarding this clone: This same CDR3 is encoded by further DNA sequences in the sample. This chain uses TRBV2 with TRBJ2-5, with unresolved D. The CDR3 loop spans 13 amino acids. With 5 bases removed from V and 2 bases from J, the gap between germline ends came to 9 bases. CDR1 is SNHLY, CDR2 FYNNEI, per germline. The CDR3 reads CASSRARQETQYF. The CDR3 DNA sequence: TGTGCCAGCAGTCGGGCGAGACAAGAGACCCAGTACTTC.

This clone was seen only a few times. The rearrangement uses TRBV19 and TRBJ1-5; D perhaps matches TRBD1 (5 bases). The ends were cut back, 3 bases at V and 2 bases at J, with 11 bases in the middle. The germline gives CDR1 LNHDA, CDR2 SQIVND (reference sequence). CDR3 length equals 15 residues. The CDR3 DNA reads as TGTGCCAGTAGTATGGTGGGGGAGGGCAATCAGCCCCAGCATTTT. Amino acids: CASSMVGEGNQPQHF.

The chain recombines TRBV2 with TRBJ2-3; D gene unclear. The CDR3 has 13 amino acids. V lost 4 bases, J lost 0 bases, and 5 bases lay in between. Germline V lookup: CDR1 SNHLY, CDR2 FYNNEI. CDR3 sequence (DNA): TGTGCCAGCAGTGTAGATAGCACAGATACGCAGTATTTT. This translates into CASSVDSTDTQYF.

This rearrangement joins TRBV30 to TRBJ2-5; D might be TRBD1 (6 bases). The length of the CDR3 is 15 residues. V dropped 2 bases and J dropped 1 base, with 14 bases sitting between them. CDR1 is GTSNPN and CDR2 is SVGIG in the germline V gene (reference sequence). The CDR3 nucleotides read TGTGCCTGGAGTACGACTACAGGGTTCCAAGAGACCCAGTACTTC. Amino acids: CAWSTTTGFQETQYF.

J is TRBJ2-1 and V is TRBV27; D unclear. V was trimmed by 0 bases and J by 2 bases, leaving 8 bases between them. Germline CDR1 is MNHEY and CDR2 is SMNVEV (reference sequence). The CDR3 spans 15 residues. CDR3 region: CASSLSRQAYNEQFF. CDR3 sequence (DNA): TGTGCCAGCAGTTTATCGAGACAAGCCTACAATGAGCAGTTCTTC.

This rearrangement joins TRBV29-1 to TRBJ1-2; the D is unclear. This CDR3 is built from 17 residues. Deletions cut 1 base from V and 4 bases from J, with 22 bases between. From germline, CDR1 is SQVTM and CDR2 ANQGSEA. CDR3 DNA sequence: TGCAGCGTTGAAGTTTGGTGGAGGTTTTTAGGTGGCTATGGCTACACCTTC. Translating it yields CSVEVWWRFLGGYGYTF.

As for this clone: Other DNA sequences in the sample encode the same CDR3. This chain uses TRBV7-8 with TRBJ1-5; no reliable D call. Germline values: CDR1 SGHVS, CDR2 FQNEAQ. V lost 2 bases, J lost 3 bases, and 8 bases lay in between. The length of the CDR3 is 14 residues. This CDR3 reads CASSLQPTNQPQHF. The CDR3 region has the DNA TGTGCCAGCAGCTTACAGCCAACCAATCAGCCCCAGCATTTT.

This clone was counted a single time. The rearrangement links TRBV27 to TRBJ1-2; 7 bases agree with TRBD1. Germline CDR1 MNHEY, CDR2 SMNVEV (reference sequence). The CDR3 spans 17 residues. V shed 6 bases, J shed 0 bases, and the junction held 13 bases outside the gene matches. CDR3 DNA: TGTGCCAGCAGCCGAACGGGACAGAGGGAAACTAACTATGGCTACACCTTC. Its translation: CASSRTGQRETNYGYTF.

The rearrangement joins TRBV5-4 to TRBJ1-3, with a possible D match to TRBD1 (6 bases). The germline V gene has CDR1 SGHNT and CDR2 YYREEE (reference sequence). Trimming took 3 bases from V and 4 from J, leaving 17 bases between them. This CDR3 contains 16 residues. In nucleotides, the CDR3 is TGTGCCAGCAGCTCGGCCGGGACAAGGATCGGAAACACCATATATTTT. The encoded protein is CASSSAGTRIGNTIYF.

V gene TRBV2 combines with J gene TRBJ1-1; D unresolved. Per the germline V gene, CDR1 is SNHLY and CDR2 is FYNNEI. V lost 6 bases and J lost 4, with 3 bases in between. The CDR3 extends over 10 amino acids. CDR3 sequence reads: CASRGTEAFF. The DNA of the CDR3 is TGTGCCAGCAGGGGCACTGAAGCTTTCTTT.

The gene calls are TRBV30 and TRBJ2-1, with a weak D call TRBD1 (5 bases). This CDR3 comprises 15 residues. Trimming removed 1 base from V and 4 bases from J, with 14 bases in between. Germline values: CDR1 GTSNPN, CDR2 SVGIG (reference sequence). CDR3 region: CAWSEGRTPYNEQFF. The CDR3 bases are TGTGCCTGGAGTGAGGGGCGGACCCCGTACAATGAGCAGTTCTTC.

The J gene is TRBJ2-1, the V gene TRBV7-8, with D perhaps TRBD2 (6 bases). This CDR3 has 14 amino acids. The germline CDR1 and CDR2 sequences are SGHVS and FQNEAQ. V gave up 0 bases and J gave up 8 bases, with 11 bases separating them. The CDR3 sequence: CASSLALWGDEQFF. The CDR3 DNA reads TGTGCCAGCAGCTTAGCGCTTTGGGGGGATGAGCAGTTCTTC.

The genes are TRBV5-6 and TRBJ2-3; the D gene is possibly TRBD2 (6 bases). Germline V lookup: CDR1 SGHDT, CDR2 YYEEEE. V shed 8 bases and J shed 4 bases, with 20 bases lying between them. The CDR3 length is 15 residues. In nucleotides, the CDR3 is TGTGCCAGTTTCGGGTTTCCGGGAGATCCAGATACGCAGTATTTT. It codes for CASFGFPGDPDTQYF.

The CDR3 region has the DNA TGTGCCTGGGGAGACCGAGCCTACGAGCAGTACTTC. Encoded protein: CAWGDRAYEQYF. V and J are TRBV30 and TRBJ2-7; D remains ambiguous. The V end was cut by 5 bases, the J end by 2 bases, with 10 bases between. Per the germline V gene, CDR1 is GTSNPN and CDR2 is SVGIG (reference sequence). This CDR3 contains 12 residues.

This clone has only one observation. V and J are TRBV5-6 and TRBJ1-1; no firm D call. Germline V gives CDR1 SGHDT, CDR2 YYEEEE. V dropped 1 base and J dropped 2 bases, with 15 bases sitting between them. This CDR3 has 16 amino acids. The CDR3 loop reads CASSLWAAYLNTEAFF. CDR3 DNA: TGTGCCAGCAGCTTGTGGGCCGCTTACCTCAACACTGAAGCTTTCTTT.

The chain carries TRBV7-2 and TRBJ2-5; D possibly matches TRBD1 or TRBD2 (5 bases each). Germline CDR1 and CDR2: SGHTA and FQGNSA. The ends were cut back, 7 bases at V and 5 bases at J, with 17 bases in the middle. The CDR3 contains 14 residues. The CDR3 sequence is CASTASGTRETQYF. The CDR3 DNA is TGTGCCAGCACCGCTTCAGGGACCAGGGAGACCCAGTACTTC.

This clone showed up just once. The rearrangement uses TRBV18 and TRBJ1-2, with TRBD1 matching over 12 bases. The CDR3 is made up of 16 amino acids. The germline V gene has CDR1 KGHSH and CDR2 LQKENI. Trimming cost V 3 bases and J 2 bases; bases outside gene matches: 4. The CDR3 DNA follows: TGTGCCAGCTCACCGGGACAGGGGGCTCGGAACTATGGCTACACCTTC. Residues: CASSPGQGARNYGYTF. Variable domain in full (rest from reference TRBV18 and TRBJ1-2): NAGVMQNPRHLVRRRGQEARLRCSPMKGHSHVYWYRQLPEEGLKFMVYLQKENIIDESGMPKERFSAEFPKEGPSILRIQQVVRGDSAAYFCASSPGQGARNYGYTFGSGTRLTVV.

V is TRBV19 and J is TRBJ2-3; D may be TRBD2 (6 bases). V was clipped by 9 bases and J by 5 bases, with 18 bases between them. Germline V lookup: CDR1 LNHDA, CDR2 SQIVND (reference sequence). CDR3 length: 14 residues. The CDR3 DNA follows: TGTGCCAGCGGCGGGGTGAATCGAGGAGATACGCAGTATTTT. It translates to CASGGVNRGDTQYF.

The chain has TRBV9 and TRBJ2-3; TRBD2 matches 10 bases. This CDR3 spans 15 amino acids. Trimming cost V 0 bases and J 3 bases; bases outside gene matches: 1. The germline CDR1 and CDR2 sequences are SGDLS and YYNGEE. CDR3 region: CASSVGAGGTDTQYF. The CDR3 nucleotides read TGTGCCAGCAGCGTAGGAGCGGGAGGGACAGATACGCAGTATTTT.

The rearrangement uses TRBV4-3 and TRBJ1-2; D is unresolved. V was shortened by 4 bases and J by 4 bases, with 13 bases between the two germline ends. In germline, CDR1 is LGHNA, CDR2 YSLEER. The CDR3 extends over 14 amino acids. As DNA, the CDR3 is TGCGCCAGCAGCCCTAACTTGGGCGGCTATGGCTACACCTTC. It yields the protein CASSPNLGGYGYTF.

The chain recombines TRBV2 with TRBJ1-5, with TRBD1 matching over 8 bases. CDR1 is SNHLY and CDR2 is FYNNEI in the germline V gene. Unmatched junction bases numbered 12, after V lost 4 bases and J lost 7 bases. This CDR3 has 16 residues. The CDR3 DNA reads TGTGCCAGCAGTGGAACCGACAGGGGATTCGGGCAGCCCCAGCATTTT. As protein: CASSGTDRGFGQPQHF.

CDR3: CASSLERASGIEQFF. In nucleotides, the CDR3 is TGTGCCAGCAGCTTAGAACGGGCTAGCGGCATTGAGCAGTTCTTC. The chain links TRBV7-2 to TRBJ2-1; 7 nucleotides agree with TRBD2. The V gene end was trimmed by 1 base and the J gene end by 9 bases; junction bases not matched to a gene: 9. Germline V gene sequence: CDR1 SGHTA, CDR2 FQGNSA. The CDR3 runs to 15 residues.